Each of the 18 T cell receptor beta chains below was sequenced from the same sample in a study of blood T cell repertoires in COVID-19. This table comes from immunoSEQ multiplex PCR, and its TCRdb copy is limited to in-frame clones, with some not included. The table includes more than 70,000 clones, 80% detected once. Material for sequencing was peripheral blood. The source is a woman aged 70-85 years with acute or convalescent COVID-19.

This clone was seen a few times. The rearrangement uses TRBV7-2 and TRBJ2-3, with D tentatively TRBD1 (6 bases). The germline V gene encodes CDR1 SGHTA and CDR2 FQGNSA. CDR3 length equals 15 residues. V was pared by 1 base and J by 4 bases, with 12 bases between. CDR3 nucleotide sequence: TGTGCCAGCAGCTTAGTTGGGGGCGCGGCAGATACGCAGTATTTT. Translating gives CASSLVGGAADTQYF.

The CDR3 region has the DNA TGTGCCAGCAGCCCGGACAGGGGGCCGGGGAATCAGCCCCAGCATTTT. Translation: CASSPDRGPGNQPQHF. The rearrangement uses TRBV28 and TRBJ1-5; 11 bases are shared with TRBD1. The junction had 8 bases not matched to a gene; V was cut back by 6 bases and J by 4 bases. Germline values: CDR1 MDHEN, CDR2 SYDVKM. The CDR3 is 16 residues long.

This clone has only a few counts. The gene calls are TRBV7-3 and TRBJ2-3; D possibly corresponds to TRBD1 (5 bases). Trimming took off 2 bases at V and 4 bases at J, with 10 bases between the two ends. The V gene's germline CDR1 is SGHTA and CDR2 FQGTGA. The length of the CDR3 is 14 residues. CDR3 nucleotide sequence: TGTGCCAGCAGCTTACTCAGGGCCCCAGATACGCAGTATTTT. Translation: CASSLLRAPDTQYF.

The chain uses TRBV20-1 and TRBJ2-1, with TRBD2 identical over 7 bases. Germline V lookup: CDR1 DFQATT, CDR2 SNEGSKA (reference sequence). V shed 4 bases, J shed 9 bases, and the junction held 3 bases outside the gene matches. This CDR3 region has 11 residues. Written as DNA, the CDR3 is TGCAGTGCTACGACTAGCAGTGAGCAGTTCTTC. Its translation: CSATTSSEQFF.

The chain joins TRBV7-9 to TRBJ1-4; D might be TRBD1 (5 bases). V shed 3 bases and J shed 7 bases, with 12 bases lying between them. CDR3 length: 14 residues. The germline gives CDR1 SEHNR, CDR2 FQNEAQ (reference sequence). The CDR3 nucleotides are TGTGCCAGCAGCTTCGGGGGGTCGGGTGAAAAACTGTTTTTT. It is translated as CASSFGGSGEKLFF.

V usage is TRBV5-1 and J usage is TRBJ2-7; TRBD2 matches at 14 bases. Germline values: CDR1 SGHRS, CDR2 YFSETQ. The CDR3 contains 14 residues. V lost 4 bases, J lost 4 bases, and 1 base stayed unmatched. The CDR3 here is CASSGTSGSYEQYF. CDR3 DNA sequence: TGCGCCAGCAGCGGGACTAGCGGGAGTTACGAGCAGTACTTC.

The CDR3 nucleotides read TGTGCCAGCAGCTTAGGGACAGGGGGCTATCAGCCCCAGCATTTT. It yields the protein CASSLGTGGYQPQHF. J is TRBJ1-5 and V is TRBV7-3, with 12 positions matching TRBD1. The CDR3 runs to 15 residues. Per the germline V gene, CDR1 is SGHTA and CDR2 is FQGTGA. Trimming removed 2 bases from V and 5 bases from J; junction bases left unmatched: 1.

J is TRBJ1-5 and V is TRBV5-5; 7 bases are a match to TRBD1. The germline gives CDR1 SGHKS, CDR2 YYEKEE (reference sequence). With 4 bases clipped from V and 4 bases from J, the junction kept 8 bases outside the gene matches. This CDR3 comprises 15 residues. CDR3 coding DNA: TGTGCCAGCAGCCCAGGGGGATGGGATAATCAGCCCCAGCATTTT. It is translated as CASSPGGWDNQPQHF. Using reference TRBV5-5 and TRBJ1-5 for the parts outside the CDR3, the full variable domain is DAGVTQSPTHLIKTRGQQVTLRCSPISGHKSVSWYQQVLGQGPQFIFQYYEKEERGRGNFPDRFSARQFPNYSSELNVNALLLGDSALYLCASSPGGWDNQPQHFGDGTRLSIL.

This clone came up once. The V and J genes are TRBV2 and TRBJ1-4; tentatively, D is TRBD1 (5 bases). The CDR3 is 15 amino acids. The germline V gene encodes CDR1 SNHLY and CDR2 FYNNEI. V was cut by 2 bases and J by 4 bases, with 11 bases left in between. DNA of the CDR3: TGTGCCAGCAGTGAATATGGGGCTGGTAATGAAAAACTGTTTTTT. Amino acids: CASSEYGAGNEKLFF.

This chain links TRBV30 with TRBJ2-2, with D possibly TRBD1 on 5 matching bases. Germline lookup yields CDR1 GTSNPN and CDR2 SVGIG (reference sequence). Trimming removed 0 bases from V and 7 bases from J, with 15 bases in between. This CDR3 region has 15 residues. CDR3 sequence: CAWSVGQGFGGELFF. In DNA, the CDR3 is TGTGCCTGGAGTGTAGGGCAGGGATTCGGCGGGGAGCTGTTTTTT.

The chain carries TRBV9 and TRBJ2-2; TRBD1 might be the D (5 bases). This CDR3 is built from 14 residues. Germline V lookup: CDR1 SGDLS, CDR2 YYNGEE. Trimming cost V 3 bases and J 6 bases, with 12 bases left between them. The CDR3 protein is CASSAQETAGELFF. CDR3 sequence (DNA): TGTGCCAGCAGCGCACAGGAAACTGCCGGGGAGCTGTTTTTT.

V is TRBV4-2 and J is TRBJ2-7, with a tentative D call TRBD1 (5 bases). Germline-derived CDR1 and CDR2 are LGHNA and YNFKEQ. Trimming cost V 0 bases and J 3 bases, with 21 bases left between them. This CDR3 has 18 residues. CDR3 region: CASSQESTWTKNFYEQYF. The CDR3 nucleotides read TGTGCCAGCAGCCAAGAATCTACTTGGACAAAGAATTTCTACGAGCAGTACTTC.

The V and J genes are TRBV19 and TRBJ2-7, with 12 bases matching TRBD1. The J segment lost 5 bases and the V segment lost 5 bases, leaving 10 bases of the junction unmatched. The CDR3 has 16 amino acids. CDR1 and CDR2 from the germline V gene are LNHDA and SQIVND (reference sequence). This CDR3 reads CASSLLPGQGANEQYF. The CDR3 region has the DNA TGTGCCAGTAGTCTCTTACCGGGACAGGGGGCCAACGAGCAGTACTTC. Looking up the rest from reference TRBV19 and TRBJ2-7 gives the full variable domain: DGGITQSPKYLFRKEGQNVTLSCEQNLNHDAMYWYRQDPGQGLRLIYYSQIVNDFQKGDIAEGYSVSREKKESFPLTVTSAQKNPTAFYLCASSLLPGQGANEQYFGPGTRLTVT.

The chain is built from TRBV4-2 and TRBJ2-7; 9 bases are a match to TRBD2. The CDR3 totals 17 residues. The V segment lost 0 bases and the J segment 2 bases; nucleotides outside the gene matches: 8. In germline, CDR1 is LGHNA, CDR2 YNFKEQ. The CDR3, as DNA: TGTGCCAGCAGCCAAGAACATAGCGGGAGCGTAACCTACGAGCAGTACTTC. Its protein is CASSQEHSGSVTYEQYF.

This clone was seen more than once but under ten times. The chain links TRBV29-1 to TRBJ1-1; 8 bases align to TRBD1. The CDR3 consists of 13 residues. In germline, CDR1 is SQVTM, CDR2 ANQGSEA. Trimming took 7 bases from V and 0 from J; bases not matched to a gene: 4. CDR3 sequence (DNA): TGCAGCGCCAACAGGGGGGTGAACACTGAAGCTTTCTTT. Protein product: CSANRGVNTEAFF.

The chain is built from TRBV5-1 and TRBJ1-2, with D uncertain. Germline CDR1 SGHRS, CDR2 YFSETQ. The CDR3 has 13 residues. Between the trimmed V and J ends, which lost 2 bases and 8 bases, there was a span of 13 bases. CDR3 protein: CASSFEGMGGYTF. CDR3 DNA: TGCGCCAGCAGCTTCGAGGGCATGGGCGGCTACACCTTC.

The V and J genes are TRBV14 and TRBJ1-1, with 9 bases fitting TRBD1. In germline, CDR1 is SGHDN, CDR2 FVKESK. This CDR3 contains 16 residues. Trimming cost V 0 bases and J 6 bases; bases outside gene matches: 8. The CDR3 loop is CASSQEKGQGRPEAFF. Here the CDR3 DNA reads TGTGCCAGCAGCCAAGAGAAGGGACAGGGCCGGCCTGAAGCTTTCTTT.

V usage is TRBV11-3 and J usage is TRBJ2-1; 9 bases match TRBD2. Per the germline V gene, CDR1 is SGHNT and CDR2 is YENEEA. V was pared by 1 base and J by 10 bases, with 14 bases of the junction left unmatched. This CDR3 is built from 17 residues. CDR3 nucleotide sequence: TGTGCCAGCAGCTTAGGGTCGGGAGTAGCGGGAGTAGAGGAGCAGTTCTTC. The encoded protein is CASSLGSGVAGVEEQFF.